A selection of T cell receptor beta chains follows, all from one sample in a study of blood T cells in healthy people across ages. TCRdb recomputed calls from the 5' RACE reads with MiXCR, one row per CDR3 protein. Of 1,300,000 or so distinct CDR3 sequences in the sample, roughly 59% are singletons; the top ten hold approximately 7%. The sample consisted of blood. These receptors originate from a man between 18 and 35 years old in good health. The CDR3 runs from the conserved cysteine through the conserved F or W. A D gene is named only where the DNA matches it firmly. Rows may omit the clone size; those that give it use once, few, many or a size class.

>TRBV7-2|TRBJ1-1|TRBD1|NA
TGTGCCAGCAGTCCGGACAGGGTTGGAGTTGGCACTGAAGCTTTCTTT
CASSPDRVGVGTEAFF
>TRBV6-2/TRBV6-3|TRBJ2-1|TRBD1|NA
TGTGCCAGCAGTAACCGGGACAGATCCCACAATGAGCAGTTCTTC
CASSNRDRSHNEQFF
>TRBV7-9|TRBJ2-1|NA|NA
TGTGCCAGCAGCTTAGCACAGGGCAGGGTCAATGAGCAGTTCTTC
CASSLAQGRVNEQFF
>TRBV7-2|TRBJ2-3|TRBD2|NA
TGTGCCAGCAGCTTCGGCGGGAGGTCGGCAGATACGCAGTATTTT
CASSFGGRSADTQYF
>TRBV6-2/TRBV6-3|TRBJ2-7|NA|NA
TGTGCCAGCAAGAAGCTGGGCTACGAGCAGTACTTC
CASKKLGYEQYF
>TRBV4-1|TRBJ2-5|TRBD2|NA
TGCGCCAGCAGCCAAGGACTAGCGGGACGGGGTCAGCAGTACTTC
CASSQGLAGRGQQYF
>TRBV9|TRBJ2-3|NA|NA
TGTGCCAGCAGCTCCCAGTCAGCTATTTCCACGCAGTATTTT
CASSSQSAISTQYF
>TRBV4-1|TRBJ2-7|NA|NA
TGCGCCAGCAACCAGCACGACTCATCCTACGAGCAGTACTTC
CASNQHDSSYEQYF
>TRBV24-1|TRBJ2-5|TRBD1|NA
TGTGCCACCAGTGATTCGGGACAGGGGAGCCAGTACTTC
CATSDSGQGSQYF
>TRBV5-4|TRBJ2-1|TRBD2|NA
TGTGCCAGCAGGTTGGCAGCGGGAGGGCGGAATGAGCAGTTCTTC
CASRLAAGGRNEQFF
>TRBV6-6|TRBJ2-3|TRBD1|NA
TGTGCCAGCAGTTCCGGGACAGGGGGTATCACAGATACGCAGTATTTT
CASSSGTGGITDTQYF
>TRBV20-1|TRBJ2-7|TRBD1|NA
TGCAGTGCTACATACAGGGGTAGGAACGAGCAGTACTTC
CSATYRGRNEQYF
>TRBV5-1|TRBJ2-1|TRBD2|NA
TGCGCCAGCAGCTGGGGACTAGCGGGAGAGGGATGGAATGAGCAGTTCTTC
CASSWGLAGEGWNEQFF
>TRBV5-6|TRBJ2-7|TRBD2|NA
TGTGCCAGCAGCTTTGCCTGGGGAGGGGTCGACGAGCAGTACTTC
CASSFAWGGVDEQYF
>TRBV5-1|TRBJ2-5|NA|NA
TGCGCCAGCAGCTTGGGGGCATTCAACGAGCAAGAGACCCAGTACTTC
CASSLGAFNEQETQYF
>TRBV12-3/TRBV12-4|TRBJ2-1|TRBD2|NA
TGTGCCAGCAGGGAGCTGGCGGGAGAGAATGAGCAGTTCTTC
CASRELAGENEQFF
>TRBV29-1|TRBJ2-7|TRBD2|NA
TGCAGCGTTGAAGTCACCGCGGGAGTTTACGAGCAGTACTTC
CSVEVTAGVYEQYF
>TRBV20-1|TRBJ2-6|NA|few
TGCAGTGCACGAGCCGTCTCTGGGGCCAACGTCCTGACTTTC
CSARAVSGANVLTF
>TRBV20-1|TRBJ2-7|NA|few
TGCAGTGCTAGTTTTGCTACCTACGAGCAGTACTTC
CSASFATYEQYF
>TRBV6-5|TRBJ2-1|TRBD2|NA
TGTGCCAGCAGTTACTCGGCAGCGGGGAATTACAATGAGCAGTTCTTC
CASSYSAAGNYNEQFF
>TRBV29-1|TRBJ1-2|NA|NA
TGCAGCGTTGCCCCAATCTCGGCGCACTATGGCTACACCTTC
CSVAPISAHYGYTF
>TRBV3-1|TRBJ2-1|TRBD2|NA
TGTGCCAGCAGCCAAGGCGCGGGGGCCTACAATGAGCAGTTCTTC
CASSQGAGAYNEQFF
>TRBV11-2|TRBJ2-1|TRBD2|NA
TGTGCCAGCAGCTTCTTTACCCACACGGGACTAGCGGGAGAATTGGGTTTTGGCAATGAGCAGTTCTTC
CASSFFTHTGLAGELGFGNEQFF
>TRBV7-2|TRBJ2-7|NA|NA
TGTGCCAGCAGCTATACGACACAAGCCTACGAGCAGTACTTC
CASSYTTQAYEQYF
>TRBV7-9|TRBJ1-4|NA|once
TGTGCCAGCAGCCCGCGGCGGGATGAAAAACTGTTTTTT
CASSPRRDEKLFF
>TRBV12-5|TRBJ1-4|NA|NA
TGTGCTAGTGGTACTACAGGTCTGAATGAAAAACTGTTTTTT
CASGTTGLNEKLFF
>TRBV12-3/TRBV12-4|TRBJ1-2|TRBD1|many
TGTGCCAGCAGCCCAGGGACAGGGGATGGCTACACCTTC
CASSPGTGDGYTF
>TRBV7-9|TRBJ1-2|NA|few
TGTGCCAGCAGCTCGGACAGTCTCTATGGCTACACCTTC
CASSSDSLYGYTF
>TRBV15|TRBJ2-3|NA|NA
TGTGCCACCAGCAGAACCCGATCCGAATCGACGCAGTATTTT
CATSRTRSESTQYF
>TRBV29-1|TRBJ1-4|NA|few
TGCACCGGGACGATTGAAGAAAAACTGTTTTTT
CTGTIEEKLFF
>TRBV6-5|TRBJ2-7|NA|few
TGTGCCAGCAGTTACCCCGTCGGGATTGGGGCTTACGAGCAGTACTTC
CASSYPVGIGAYEQYF
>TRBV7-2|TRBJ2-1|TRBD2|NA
TGTGCCAGCTCCACTCTCGCACTAGCGGGGAATGAGCAGTTCTTC
CASSTLALAGNEQFF
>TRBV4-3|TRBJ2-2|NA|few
TGCGCCAGCAGCCAAAGACAGGCCCCCCACACCGGGGAGCTGTTTTTT
CASSQRQAPHTGELFF
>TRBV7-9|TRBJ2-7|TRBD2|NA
TGTGCCAGCAACAGGACTAGCGGGAGTACGCGTTACGAGCAGTACTTC
CASNRTSGSTRYEQYF
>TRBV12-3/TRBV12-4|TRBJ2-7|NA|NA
TGTGCCAGCAGTACCGGGACGGCGGTCTCCTACGAGCAGTACTTC
CASSTGTAVSYEQYF
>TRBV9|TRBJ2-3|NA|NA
TGTGCCAGCAGCGCAAATCAGAATACGCAGTATTTT
CASSANQNTQYF
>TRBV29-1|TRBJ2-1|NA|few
TGCAGCGTAGCTAGCCTGAGTGAGCAGTTCTTC
CSVASLSEQFF
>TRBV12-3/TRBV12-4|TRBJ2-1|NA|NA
TGTGCCAGCAGCTTTGGCCCCAATGAGCAGTTCTTC
CASSFGPNEQFF